Sequencing of this TCR beta chain was carried out in a study of blood T cell repertoires in COVID-19. As for the study in general: Samples came from the United States, Italy and Spain, spanning acute and convalescent COVID-19. PBMCs, B-cell-depleted T cells, or T cells were the source of the cDNA or gDNA that made up the material.

Original processing methods: Nucleated cell number was recorded as an estimate derived from reference gene primer amplification. Assay used: immunoSEQ multiplex PCR; TCRdb lists only in-frame clones, some missing. The V and J calls and clone size are taken from that table; D and trimming were inferred from the DNA. The table records some 320,000 clones, 88% of them present only once. Germline lookup yields CDR1 GTSNPN and CDR2 SVGIG (reference sequence). The CDR3 is 14 residues long. Trimming left V 4 bases short and J 4 bases short, with 13 bases between. J is TRBJ2-2 and V is TRBV30, with a tentative D call TRBD2 (7 bases). This clonotype was sampled from a woman younger than 45 who had recovered from COVID-19. The sample comprised peripheral blood. Here the CDR3 DNA reads TGTGCCTGGAAACGGGGGGCGGGCACCGGGGAGCTGTTTTTT. Translated, it gives CAWKRGAGTGELFF.